Described below is a single T cell receptor beta chain sequence and its context. These data come from a study of blood T cell repertoires in COVID-19. On the study more broadly: COVID-19 samples, acute and convalescent, were from the United States, Italy and Spain. Sources were T cells, B-cell-depleted T cells, or PBMCs; the material itself was cDNA or gDNA.

Authors' analysis steps: From reference gene primer amplification, estimates of nucleated cell counts were derived. Here immunoSEQ multiplex PCR was the method, and the copy in TCRdb shows in-frame clones only, minus some. That table furnishes V, J and clone size, whereas the DNA furnished D and trimming. The sample records 100,000 or so clones, 80% being singletons. The CDR3 runs 17 residues. Trimming removed 4 bases from V and 0 bases from J; junction bases left unmatched: 8. Germline V lookup: CDR1 LGHDT, CDR2 YNNKEL (reference sequence). The chain employs TRBV3-1 (or the pseudogene TRBV3-2) and TRBJ2-1; 8 bases map to TRBD1. Sequencing was performed on peripheral blood. This receptor was identified in a human donor in a cohort sampled during active COVID-19. CDR3 nucleotides: TGTGCCAGCAGCCGAGGGACAGGCGGTAGCTCCTACAATGAGCAGTTCTTC. It codes for CASSRGTGGSSYNEQFF.